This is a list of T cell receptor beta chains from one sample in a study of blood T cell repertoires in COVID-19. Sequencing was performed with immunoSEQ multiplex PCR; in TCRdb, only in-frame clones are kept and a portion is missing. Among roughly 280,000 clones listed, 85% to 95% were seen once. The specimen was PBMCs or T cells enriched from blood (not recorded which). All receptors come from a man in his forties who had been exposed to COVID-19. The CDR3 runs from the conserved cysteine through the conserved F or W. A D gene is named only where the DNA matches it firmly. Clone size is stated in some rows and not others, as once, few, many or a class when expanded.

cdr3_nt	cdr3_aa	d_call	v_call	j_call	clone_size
TGTGCCAGCGGCAAGCGAGGACTAGCGGCCACAGATACGCAGTATTTT	CASGKRGLAATDTQYF	TRBD2	TRBV28	TRBJ2-3	NA
TGTGCCAGCAGCCTAGCGGAAAACCAAGAGACCCAGTACTTC	CASSLAENQETQYF	TRBD2	TRBV2	TRBJ2-5	NA
TGTGCCAGCAGCTTAGAGGTTAGCGGGAGTTCCTACAATGAGCAGTTCTTC	CASSLEVSGSSYNEQFF	TRBD2	TRBV7-9	TRBJ2-1	NA
TGCAGCCCATTTAGTAAGGAGCGTCCTAGCTCCTACGAGCAGTACTTC	CSPFSKERPSSYEQYF	NA	TRBV29-1	TRBJ2-7	NA
TGCGCCAGCAGCTTAGCTGGGCCGCAAGAGACCCAGTACTTC	CASSLAGPQETQYF	NA	TRBV5-1	TRBJ2-5	NA
TGTGCCAGTAGAGACAGGGGAGGGGAAGAGACCCAGTACTTC	CASRDRGGEETQYF	NA	TRBV19	TRBJ2-5	NA
TGTGCCAGCAGCTCCCTGGGGAGAGTGAGCAATCAGCCCCAGCATTTT	CASSSLGRVSNQPQHF	NA	TRBV28	TRBJ1-5	NA
TGTGCCAGCAGTTACTCTACAGGGTGGGAGCAGTACTTC	CASSYSTGWEQYF	NA	TRBV6-5	TRBJ2-7	NA
TGTGCCAGCAGGCGAGGACAGGGGGGAAGGGATACGCAGTATTTT	CASRRGQGGRDTQYF	TRBD1	TRBV11-3	TRBJ2-3	NA
TGTGCCAGCAGTTACTCGACAGGGGGCCTAGAAGCTTTCTTT	CASSYSTGGLEAFF	TRBD1	TRBV6-6	TRBJ1-1	NA
TGTGCCAGCAGCCCCCAGGGACAAAGCTACGAGCAGTACTTC	CASSPQGQSYEQYF	NA	TRBV7-9	TRBJ2-7	NA
TGCGCCAGCAGCTTAGGTCGGTGGCTAGCGGACACAGATACGCAGTATTTT	CASSLGRWLADTDTQYF	TRBD2	TRBV5-1	TRBJ2-3	once
TGTGCCATCGCGACGGGTAATCAGCCCCAGCATTTT	CAIATGNQPQHF	NA	TRBV10-3	TRBJ1-5	NA
TGTGCCAGCAGTAACCAGGGAAACCCTACCTACGAGCAGTACTTC	CASSNQGNPTYEQYF	NA	TRBV6-2/TRBV6-3	TRBJ2-7	few
TGTGCCAGCAGTGAAGCCCCGGGACAGGGAGGAGAGACCCAGTACTTC	CASSEAPGQGGETQYF	TRBD1	TRBV6-1	TRBJ2-5	NA
TGTGCCACCAGCAGAGGAGGACAGGGGGCTCGATCCGACTATGGCTACACCTTC	CATSRGGQGARSDYGYTF	TRBD1	TRBV15	TRBJ1-2	NA
TGTGCCAGCAGTTTGTCGGACAGCTTATACGAGCAGTACTTC	CASSLSDSLYEQYF	NA	TRBV6-5	TRBJ2-7	NA
TGTGCCAGTAGCCCGACAGGGGACTACTATGGCTACACCTTC	CASSPTGDYYGYTF	TRBD1	TRBV19	TRBJ1-2	NA
TGTGCCAGCAGTCCGAGCTACGTGGTGAACACTGAAGCTTTCTTT	CASSPSYVVNTEAFF	NA	TRBV6-2/TRBV6-3	TRBJ1-1	NA
TGTGCCAGCACTGTCCGGGGGGACTACAATGAGCAGTTCTTC	CASTVRGDYNEQFF	TRBD2	TRBV6-5	TRBJ2-1	NA
TGTGCCAGCAGTGCACAGACTAGCAATCAGCCCCAGCATTTT	CASSAQTSNQPQHF	NA	TRBV2	TRBJ1-5	NA
TGTGCCAGTACACCGACAGGGATGAACACTGAAGCTTTCTTT	CASTPTGMNTEAFF	TRBD1	TRBV3-1/TRBV3-2	TRBJ1-1	NA
TGTGCCGTGACAGCGAAAGAAAAACTGTTTTTT	CAVTAKEKLFF	NA	TRBV19	TRBJ1-4	NA
TGTGCCAGCAGCCAAACCAGCGGGAACCCCTCCTACGAGCAGTACTTC	CASSQTSGNPSYEQYF	TRBD2	TRBV3-1/TRBV3-2	TRBJ2-7	NA
TGTGCCAGCAGCGAAGGGGGCGGCACCGGGGAGCTGTTTTTT	CASSEGGGTGELFF	TRBD1	TRBV9	TRBJ2-2	NA
TGTGCCAGCAGTTGGACAGGGGATTACGAGCAGTACTTC	CASSWTGDYEQYF	TRBD1	TRBV27	TRBJ2-7	NA
TGTGCCAGCTCAAAGGGGGAAGGTGGCTACACCTTC	CASSKGEGGYTF	NA	TRBV18	TRBJ1-2	NA
TGTGCCAGTACCAGAACAGGGGATAGGGCGAAACCGGATTACAATGAGCAGTTCTTC	CASTRTGDRAKPDYNEQFF	TRBD1	TRBV19	TRBJ2-1	NA